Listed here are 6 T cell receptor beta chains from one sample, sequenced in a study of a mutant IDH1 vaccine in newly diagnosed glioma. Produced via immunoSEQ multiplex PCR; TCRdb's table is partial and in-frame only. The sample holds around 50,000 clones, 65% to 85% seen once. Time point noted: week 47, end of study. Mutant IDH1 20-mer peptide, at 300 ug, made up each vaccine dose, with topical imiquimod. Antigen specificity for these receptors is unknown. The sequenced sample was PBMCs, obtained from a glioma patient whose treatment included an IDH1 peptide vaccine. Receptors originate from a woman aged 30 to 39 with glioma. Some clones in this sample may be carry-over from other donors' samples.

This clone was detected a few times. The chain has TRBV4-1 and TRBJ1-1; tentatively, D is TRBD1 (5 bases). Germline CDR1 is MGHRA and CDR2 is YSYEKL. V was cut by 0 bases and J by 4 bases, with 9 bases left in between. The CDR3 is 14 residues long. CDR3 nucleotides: TGCGCCAGCAGCCAAGATAGGACACGCACTGAAGCTTTCTTT. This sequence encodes CASSQDRTRTEAFF.

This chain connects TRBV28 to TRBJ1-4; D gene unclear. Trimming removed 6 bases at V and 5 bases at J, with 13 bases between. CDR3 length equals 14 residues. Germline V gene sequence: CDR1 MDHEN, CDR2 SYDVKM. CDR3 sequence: CASSIPRVNEKLFF. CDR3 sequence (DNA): TGTGCCAGCAGCATACCAAGGGTAAATGAAAAACTGTTTTTT.

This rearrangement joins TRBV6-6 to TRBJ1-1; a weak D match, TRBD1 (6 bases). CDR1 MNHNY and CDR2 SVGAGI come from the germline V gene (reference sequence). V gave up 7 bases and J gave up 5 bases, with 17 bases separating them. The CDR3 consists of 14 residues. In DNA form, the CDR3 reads TGTGCCAGCACCCAACCTCCCAGGGGTACTGAAGCTTTCTTT. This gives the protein CASTQPPRGTEAFF.

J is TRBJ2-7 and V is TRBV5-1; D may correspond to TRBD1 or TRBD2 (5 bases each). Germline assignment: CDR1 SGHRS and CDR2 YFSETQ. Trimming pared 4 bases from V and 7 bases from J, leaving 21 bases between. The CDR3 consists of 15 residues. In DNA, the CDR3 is TGCGCCAGCAGCCTTTTTGGGGAGCCATCAGGGGAGCAGTACTTC. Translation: CASSLFGEPSGEQYF.

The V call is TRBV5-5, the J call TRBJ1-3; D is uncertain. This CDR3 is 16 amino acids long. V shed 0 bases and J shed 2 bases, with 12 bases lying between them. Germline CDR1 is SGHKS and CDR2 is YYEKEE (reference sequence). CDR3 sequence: CASSLADRGTGNTIYF. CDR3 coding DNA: TGTGCCAGCAGCTTGGCCGATAGAGGGACTGGAAACACCATATATTTT.

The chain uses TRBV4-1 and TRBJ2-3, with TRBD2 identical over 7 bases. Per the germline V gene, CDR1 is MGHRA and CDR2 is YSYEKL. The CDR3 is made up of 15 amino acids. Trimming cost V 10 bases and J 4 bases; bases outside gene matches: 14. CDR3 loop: CATKGAGKKSDTQYF. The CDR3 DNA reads TGCGCCACGAAAGGAGCGGGAAAGAAATCAGATACGCAGTATTTT.